This T cell receptor (beta chain) was obtained from a study of T cell responses to AZD1222 COVID-19 vaccine. For the study at large: Pooled samples include second doses given at about 4 or 12 weeks.

The repertoire was sequenced with immunoSEQ multiplex PCR; TCRdb's copy has only in-frame clones and lacks some. The sample carries roughly 140,000 clones, 85% to 95% recorded once. General study results and limits: Variant regions that are unmutated are reportedly the target of nearly half of spike-specific TCRs. Repertoires were sampled only after the peak T cell response. Increases in Spike-specific TCR breadth and depth were seen after two AZD1222 doses.

The CDR3 consists of 16 residues. Germline V CDR1 and CDR2: SGHVS, FNYEAQ. The V and J ends lost 5 bases and 7 bases, in that order; junction bases with no gene match: 11. Regarding this clone: Its antigen remains unidentified.

The receptor comes from an adult in good health. This sequence joins TRBV7-6 and TRBJ2-1, with 10 bases lining up with TRBD2. Here the sequenced sample was peripheral blood, taken on day 0 of AZD1222 vaccination. In nucleotides, the CDR3 is TGTGCCAGCAGCCCAGTAGGGACTAGCGCAGTGAATGAGCAGTTCTTC. Protein sequence: CASSPVGTSAVNEQFF. Supplemented by reference TRBV7-6 and TRBJ2-1, the full variable domain reads GAGVSQSPRYKVTKRGQDVALRCDPISGHVSLYWYRQALGQGPEFLTYFNYEAQQDKSGLPNDRFSAERPEGSISTLTIQRTEQRDSAMYRCASSPVGTSAVNEQFFGPGTRLTVL.